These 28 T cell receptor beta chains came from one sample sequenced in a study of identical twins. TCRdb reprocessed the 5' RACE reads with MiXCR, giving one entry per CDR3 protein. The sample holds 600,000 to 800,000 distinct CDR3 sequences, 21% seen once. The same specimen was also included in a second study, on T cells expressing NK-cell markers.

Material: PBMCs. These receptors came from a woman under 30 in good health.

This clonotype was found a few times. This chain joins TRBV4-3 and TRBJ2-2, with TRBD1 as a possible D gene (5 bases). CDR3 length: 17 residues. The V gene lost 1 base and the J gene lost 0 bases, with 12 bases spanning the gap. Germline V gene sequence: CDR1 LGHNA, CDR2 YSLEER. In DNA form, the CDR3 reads TGCGCCAGCAGCCAAGGGGGCCAGCCCTCGAACACCGGGGAGCTGTTTTTT. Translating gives CASSQGGQPSNTGELFF.

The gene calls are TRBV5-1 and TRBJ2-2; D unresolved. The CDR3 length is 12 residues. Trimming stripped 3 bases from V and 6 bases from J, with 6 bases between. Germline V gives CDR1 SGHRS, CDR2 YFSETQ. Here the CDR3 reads CASSWWAGELFF. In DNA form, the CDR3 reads TGCGCCAGCAGCTGGTGGGCCGGGGAGCTGTTTTTT.

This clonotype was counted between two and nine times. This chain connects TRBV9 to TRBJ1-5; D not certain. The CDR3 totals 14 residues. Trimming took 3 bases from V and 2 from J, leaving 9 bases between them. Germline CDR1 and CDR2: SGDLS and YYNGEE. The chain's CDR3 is CASSGGHGNQPQHF. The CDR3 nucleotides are TGTGCCAGCAGCGGGGGTCATGGCAATCAGCCCCAGCATTTT.

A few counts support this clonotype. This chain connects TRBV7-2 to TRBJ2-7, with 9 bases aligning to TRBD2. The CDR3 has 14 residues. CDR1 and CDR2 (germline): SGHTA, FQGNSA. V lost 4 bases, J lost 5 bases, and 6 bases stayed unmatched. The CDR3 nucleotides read TGTGCCAGCAGCTCGGGACTAGCATCTCACGAGCAGTACTTC. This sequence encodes CASSSGLASHEQYF. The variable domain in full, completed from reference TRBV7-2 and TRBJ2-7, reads GAGVSQSPSNKVTEKGKDVELRCDPISGHTALYWYRQSLGQGLEFLIYFQGNSAPDKSGLPSDRFSAERTGGSVSTLTIQRTQQEDSAVYLCASSSGLASHEQYFGPGTRLTVT.

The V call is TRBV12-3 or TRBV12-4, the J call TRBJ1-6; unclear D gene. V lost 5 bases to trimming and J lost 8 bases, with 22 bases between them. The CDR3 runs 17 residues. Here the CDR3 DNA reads TGTGCCAGCAGTCCTTTCCCCGGAGCAAACATTTATTCACCCCTCCACTTT. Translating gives CASSPFPGANIYSPLHF.

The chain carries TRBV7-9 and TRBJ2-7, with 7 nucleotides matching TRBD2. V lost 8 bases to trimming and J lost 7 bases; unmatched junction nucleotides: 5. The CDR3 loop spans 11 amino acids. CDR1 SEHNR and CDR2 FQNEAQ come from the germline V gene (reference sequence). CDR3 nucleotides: TGTGCCAGCGGACCGCGGGAGGAGCAGTACTTC. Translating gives CASGPREEQYF.

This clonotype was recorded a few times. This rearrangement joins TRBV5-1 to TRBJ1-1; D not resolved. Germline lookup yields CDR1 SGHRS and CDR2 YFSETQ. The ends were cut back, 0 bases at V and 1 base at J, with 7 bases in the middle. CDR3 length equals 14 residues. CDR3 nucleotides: TGCGCCAGCAGCTTGGGTTGGGCGAACACTGAAGCTTTCTTT. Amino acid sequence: CASSLGWANTEAFF.

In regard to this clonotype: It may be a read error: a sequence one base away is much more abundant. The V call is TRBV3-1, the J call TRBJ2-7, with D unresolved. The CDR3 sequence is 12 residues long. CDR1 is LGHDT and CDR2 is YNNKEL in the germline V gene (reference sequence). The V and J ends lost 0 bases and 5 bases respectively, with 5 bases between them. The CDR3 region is CASSQDRHEQYF. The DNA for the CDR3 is TGTGCCAGCAGCCAAGATCGGCACGAGCAGTACTTC.

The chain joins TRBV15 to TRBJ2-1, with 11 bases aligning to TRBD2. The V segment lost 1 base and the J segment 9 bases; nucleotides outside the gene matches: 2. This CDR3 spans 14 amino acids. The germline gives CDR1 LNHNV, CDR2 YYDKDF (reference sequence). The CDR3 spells CATSRGLAGTEQFF. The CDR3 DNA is TGTGCCACCAGCAGAGGACTAGCGGGGACTGAGCAGTTCTTC.

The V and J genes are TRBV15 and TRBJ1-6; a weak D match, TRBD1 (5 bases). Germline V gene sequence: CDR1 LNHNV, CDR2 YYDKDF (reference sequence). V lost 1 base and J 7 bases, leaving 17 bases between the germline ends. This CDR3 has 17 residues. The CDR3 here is CATSRGFWGRSNSPLHF. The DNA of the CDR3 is TGTGCCACCAGCAGAGGGTTTTGGGGCAGGAGCAATTCACCCCTCCACTTT.

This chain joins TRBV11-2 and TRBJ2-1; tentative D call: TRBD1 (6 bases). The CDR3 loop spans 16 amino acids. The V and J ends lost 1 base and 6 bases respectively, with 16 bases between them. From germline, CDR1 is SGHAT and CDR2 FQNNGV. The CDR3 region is CASSLVGQQGPNEQFF. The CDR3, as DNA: TGTGCCAGCAGCTTAGTAGGCCAACAGGGACCCAATGAGCAGTTCTTC.

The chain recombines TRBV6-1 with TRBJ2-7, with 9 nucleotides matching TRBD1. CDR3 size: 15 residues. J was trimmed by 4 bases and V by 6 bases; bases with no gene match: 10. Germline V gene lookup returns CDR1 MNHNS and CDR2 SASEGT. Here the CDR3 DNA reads TGTGCCAGCAGCTCATACAGACAGGGGGGATACGAGCAGTACTTC. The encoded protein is CASSSYRQGGYEQYF.

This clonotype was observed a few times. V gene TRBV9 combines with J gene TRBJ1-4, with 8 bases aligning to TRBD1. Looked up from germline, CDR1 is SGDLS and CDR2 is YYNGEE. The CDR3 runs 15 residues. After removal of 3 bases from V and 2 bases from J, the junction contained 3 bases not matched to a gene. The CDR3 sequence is CASSAQGATNEKLFF. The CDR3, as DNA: TGTGCCAGCAGCGCGCAGGGGGCTACTAATGAAAAACTGTTTTTT. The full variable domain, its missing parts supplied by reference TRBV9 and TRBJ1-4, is DSGVTQTPKHLITATGQRVTLRCSPRSGDLSVYWYQQSLDQGLQFLIQYYNGEERAKGNILERFSAQQFPDLHSELNLSSLELGDSALYFCASSAQGATNEKLFFGSGTQLSVL.

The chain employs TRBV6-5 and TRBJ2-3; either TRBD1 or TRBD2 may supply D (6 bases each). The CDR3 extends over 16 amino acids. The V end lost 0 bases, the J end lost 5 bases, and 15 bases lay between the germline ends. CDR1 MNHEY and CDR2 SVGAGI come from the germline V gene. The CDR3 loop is CASSYSGRRGQDTQYF. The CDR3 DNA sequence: TGTGCCAGCAGTTACTCGGGTAGGAGGGGACAAGATACGCAGTATTTT.

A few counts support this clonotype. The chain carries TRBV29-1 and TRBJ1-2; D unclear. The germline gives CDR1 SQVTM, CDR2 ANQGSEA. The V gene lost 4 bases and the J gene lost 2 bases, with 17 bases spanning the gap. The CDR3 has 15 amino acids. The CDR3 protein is CSVGAQPTLNYGYTF. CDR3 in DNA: TGCAGCGTTGGGGCTCAACCCACGCTAAACTATGGCTACACCTTC.

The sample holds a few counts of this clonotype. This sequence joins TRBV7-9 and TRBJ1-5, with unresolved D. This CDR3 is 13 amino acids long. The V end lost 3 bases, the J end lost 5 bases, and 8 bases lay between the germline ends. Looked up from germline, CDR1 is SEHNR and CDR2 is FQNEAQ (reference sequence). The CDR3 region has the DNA TGTGCCAGCAGCTTCGACGATCATCAGCCCCAGCATTTT. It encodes CASSFDDHQPQHF.

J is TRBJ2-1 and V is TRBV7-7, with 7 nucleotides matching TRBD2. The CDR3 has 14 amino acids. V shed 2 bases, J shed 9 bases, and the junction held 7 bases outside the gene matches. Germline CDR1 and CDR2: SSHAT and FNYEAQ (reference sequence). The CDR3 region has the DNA TGTGCCAGCAGCTTATCACCTAGCGGTAGTGAGCAGTTCTTC. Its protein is CASSLSPSGSEQFF. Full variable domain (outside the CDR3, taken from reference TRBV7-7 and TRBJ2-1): GAGVSQSPRYKVTKRGQDVTLRCDPISSHATLYWYQQALGQGPEFLTYFNYEAQPDKSGLPSDRFSAERPEGSISTLTIQRTEQRDSAMYRCASSLSPSGSEQFFGPGTRLTVL.

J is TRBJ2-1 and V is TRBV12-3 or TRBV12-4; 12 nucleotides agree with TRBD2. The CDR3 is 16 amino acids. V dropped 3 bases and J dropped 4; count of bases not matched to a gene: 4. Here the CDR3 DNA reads TGTGCCAGCAGTTTGACTAGCGGGAGTTTGTACAATGAGCAGTTCTTC. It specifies CASSLTSGSLYNEQFF.

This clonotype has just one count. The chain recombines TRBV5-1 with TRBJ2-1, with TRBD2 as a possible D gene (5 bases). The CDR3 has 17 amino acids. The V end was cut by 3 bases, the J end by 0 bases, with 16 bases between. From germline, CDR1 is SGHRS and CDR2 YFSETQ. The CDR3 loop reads CASSWHLSGSSYNEQFF. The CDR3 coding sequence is TGCGCCAGCAGCTGGCACCTAAGCGGTAGCTCCTACAATGAGCAGTTCTTC.

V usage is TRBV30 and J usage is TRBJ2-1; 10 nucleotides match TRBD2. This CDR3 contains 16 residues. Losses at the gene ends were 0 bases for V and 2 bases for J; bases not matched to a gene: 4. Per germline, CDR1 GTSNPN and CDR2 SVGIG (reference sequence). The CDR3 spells CAWSVSLAGAYNEQFF. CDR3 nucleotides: TGTGCCTGGAGTGTATCCCTAGCGGGAGCCTACAATGAGCAGTTCTTC.

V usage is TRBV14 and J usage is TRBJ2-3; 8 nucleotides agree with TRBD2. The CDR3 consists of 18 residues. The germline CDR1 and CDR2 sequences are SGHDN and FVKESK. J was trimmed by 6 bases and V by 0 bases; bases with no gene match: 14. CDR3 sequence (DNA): TGTGCCAGCAGCCAAGATCGTCCTAGCGGGTTTGTTTATGATACGCAGTATTTT. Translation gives CASSQDRPSGFVYDTQYF.

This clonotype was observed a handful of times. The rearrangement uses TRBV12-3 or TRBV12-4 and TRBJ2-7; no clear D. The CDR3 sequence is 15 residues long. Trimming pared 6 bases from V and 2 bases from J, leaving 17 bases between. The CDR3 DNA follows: TGTGCCAGCAGCTCTTCAACTCATCCACCCTACGAGCAGTACTTC. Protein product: CASSSSTHPPYEQYF.

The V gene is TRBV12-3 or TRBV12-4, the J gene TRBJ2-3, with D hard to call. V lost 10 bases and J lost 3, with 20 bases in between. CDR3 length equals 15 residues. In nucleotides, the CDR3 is TGTGCCACCTCTCTAGAAGTGGAGCTAACAGATACGCAGTATTTT. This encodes CATSLEVELTDTQYF.

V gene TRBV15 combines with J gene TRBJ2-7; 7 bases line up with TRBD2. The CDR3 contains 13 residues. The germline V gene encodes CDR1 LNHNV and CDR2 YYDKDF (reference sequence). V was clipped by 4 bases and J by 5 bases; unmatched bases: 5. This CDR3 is CATSIGGMDEQYF. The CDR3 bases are TGTGCCACCAGCATCGGGGGGATGGACGAGCAGTACTTC.

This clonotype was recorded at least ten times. CDR3 sequence (DNA): TGCAGCGTTGAGTGGCAGCAAGAGACCCAGTACTTC. Translating gives CSVEWQQETQYF. The rearrangement links TRBV29-1 to TRBJ2-5; D is uncertain. Trimming took off 3 bases at V and 2 bases at J, with 7 bases between the two ends. The CDR3 extends over 12 amino acids. Germline V gene data show CDR1 as SQVTM and CDR2 as ANQGSEA.

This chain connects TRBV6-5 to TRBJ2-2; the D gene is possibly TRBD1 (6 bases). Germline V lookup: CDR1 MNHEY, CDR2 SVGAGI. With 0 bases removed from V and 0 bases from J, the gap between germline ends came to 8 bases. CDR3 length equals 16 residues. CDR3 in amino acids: CASSYSPGANTGELFF. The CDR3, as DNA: TGTGCCAGCAGTTACTCGCCAGGGGCGAACACCGGGGAGCTGTTTTTT.

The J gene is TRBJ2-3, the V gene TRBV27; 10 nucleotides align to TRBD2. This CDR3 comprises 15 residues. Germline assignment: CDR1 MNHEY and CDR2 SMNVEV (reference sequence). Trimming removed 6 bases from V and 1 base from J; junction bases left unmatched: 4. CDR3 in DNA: TGTGCCAGCAGACTTCTAGCGGGGGGCACAGATACGCAGTATTTT. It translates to CASRLLAGGTDTQYF.

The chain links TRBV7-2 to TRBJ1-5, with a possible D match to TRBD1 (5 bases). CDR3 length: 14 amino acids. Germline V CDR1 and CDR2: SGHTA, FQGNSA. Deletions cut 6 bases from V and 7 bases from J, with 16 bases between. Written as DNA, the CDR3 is TGTGCCAGCAGTCTGTGGGGGGTTGGGCAGCCCCAGCATTTT. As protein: CASSLWGVGQPQHF. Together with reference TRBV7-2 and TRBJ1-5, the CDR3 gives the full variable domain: GAGVSQSPSNKVTEKGKDVELRCDPISGHTALYWYRQSLGQGLEFLIYFQGNSAPDKSGLPSDRFSAERTGGSVSTLTIQRTQQEDSAVYLCASSLWGVGQPQHFGDGTRLSIL.